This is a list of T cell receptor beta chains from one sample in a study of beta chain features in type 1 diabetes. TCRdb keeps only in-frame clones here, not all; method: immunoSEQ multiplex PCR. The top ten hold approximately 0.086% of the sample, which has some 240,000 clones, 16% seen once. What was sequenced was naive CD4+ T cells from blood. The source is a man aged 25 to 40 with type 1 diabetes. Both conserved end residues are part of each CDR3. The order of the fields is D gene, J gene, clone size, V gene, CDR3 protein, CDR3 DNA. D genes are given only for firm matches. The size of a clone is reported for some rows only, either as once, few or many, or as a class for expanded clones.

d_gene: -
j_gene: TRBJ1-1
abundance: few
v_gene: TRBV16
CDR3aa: CASSRRPPLGDTEAFF
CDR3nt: TGTGCCAGCAGCCGTCGACCACCGCTAGGGGACACTGAAGCTTTCTTT

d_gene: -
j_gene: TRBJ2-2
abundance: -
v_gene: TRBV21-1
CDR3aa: CASGLRVHRETLGFTGELFF
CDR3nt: TGTGCCAGCGGACTCCGAGTACACAGGGAGACTTTGGGTTTCACCGGGGAGCTGTTTTTT

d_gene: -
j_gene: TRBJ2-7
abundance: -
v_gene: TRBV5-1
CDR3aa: CASSSWEEGAEQYF
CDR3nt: TGCGCCAGCAGCAGTTGGGAGGAGGGAGCCGAGCAGTACTTC

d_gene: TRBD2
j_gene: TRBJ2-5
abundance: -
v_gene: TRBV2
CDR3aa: CASSASGTYQETQYF
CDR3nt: TGTGCCAGCAGTGCTAGCGGGACGTACCAAGAGACCCAGTACTTC

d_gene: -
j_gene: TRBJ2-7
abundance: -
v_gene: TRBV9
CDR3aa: CASSVSGQNYEQYF
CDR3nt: TGTGCCAGCAGCGTCAGTGGTCAGAACTACGAGCAGTACTTC

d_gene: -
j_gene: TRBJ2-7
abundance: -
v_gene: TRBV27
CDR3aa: CASSLDGPYEQYF
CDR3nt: TGTGCCAGCAGTCTCGACGGCCCCTACGAGCAGTACTTC

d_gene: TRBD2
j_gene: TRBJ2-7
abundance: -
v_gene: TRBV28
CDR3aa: CASSTPGTSVYEQYF
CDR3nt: TGTGCCAGCAGTACGCCCGGGACTAGCGTCTACGAGCAGTACTTC

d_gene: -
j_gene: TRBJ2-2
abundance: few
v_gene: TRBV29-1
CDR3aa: CSVVPNTGELFF
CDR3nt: TGCAGCGTTGTGCCGAACACCGGGGAGCTGTTTTTT

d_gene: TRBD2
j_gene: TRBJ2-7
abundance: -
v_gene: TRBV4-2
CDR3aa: CASSQASGTSYEQYF
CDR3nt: TGTGCCAGCAGCCAAGCTAGCGGGACCTCCTACGAGCAGTACTTC

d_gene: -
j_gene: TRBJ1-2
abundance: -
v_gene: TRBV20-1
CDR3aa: CSALLTNGYTF
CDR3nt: TGCAGTGCCCTCCTAACAAATGGCTACACCTTC